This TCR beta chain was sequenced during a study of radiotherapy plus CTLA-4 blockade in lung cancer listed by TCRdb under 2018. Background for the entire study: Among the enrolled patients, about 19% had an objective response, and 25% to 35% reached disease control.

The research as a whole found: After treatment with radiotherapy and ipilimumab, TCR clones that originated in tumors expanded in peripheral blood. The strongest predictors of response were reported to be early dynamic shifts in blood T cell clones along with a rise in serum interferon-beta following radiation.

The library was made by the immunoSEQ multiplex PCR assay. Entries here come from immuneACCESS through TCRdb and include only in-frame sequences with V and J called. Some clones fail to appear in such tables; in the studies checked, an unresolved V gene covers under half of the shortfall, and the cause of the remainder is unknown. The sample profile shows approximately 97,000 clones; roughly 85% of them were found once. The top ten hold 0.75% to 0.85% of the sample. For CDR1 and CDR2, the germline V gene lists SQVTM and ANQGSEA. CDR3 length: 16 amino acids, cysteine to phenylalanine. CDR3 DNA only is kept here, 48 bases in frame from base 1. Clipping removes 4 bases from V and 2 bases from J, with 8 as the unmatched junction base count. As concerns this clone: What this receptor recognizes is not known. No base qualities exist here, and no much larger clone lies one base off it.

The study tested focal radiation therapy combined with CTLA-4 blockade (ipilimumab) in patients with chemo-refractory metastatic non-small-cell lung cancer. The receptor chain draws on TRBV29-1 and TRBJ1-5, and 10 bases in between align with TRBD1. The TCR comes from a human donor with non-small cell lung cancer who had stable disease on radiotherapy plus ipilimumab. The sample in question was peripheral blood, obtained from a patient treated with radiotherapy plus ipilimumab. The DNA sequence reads TGCAGCGTTGTATATTCCGGACAGGGGGGCAATCAGCCCCAGCATTTT. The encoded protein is CSVVYSGQGGNQPQHF.